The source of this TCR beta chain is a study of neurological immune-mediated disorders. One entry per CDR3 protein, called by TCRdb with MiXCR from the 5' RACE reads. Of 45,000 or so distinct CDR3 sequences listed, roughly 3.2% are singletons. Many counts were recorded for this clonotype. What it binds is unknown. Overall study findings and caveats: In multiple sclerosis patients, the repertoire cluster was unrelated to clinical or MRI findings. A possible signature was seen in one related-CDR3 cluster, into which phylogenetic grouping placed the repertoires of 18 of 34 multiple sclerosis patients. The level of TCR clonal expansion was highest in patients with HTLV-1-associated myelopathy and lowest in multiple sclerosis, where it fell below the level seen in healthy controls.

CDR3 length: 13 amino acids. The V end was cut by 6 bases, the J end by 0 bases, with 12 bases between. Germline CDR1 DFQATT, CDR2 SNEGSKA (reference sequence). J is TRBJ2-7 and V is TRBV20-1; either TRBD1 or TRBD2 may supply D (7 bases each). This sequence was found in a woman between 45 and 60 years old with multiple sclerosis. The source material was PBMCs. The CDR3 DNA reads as TGCAGTGCCAGGGGGGGGAGCTCCTACGAGCAGTACTTC. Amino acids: CSARGGSSYEQYF.